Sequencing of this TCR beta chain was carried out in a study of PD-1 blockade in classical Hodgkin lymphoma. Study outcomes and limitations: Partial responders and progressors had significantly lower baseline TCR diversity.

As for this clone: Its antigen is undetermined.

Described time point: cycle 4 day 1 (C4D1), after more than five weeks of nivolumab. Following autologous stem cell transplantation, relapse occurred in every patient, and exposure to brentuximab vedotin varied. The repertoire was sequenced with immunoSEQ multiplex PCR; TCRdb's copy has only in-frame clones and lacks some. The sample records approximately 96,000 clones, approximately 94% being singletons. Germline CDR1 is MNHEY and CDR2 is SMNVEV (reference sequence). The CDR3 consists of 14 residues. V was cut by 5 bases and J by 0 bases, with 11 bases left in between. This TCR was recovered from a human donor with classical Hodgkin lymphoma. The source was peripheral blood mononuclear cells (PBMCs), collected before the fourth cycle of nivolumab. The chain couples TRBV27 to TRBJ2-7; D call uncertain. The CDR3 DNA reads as TGTGCCAGCAGTGGGCCGGGTACCTCCTACGAGCAGTACTTC. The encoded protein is CASSGPGTSYEQYF.